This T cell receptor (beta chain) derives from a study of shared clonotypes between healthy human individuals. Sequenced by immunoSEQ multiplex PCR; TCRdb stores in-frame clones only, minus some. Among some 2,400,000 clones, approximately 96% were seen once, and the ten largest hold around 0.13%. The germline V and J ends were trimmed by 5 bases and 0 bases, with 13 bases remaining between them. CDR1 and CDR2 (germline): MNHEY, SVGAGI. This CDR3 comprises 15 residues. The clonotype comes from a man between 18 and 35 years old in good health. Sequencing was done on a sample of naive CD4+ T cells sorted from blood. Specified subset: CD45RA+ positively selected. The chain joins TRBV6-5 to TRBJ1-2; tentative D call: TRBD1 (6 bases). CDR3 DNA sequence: TGTGCCAGCAGTCGACGGACAGTCTCTAACTATGGCTACACCTTC. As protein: CASSRRTVSNYGYTF.